These 32 T cell receptor beta chains came from one sample sequenced in a study of cytomegalovirus exposure and HLA in healthy donors. The PCR used 60 Vbeta and 13 Jbeta primers. Some clones are missing from TCRdb's copy, which holds only in-frame ones; the method was immunoSEQ multiplex PCR. Of tens of thousands of clones listed, 80% are singletons. The sequenced material came from PBMCs. Receptor source: a woman between 45 and 65 years old in good health and CMV-seropositive.

This CDR3 reads CASSDSGDTQYF. DNA for the CDR3: TGTGCCAGCAGCGACTCTGGGGATACGCAGTATTTT. V and J are TRBV2 and TRBJ2-3; no firm D call. The CDR3 runs to 12 residues. Germline CDR1 is SNHLY and CDR2 is FYNNEI. With 6 bases removed from V and 6 bases from J, the gap between germline ends came to 10 bases. The full variable domain, in which reference TRBV2 and TRBJ2-3 provide the parts outside the CDR3, is EPEVTQTPSHQVTQMGQEVILRCVPISNHLYFYWYRQILGQKVEFLVSFYNNEISEKSEIFDDQFSVERPDGSNFTLKIRSTKLEDSAMYFCASSDSGDTQYFGPGTRLTVL.

The chain couples TRBV7-3 to TRBJ2-1; the D is unclear. Germline assignment: CDR1 SGHTA and CDR2 FQGTGA. The CDR3 extends over 13 amino acids. V lost 4 bases to trimming and J lost 10 bases, with 14 bases between them. The CDR3 nucleotides are TGTGCCAGCAGCTCCACTACCGACCCCGAGCAGTTCTTC. As protein: CASSSTTDPEQFF.

V and J are TRBV7-2 and TRBJ2-3; 11 positions agree with TRBD2. CDR1 and CDR2 (germline): SGHTA, FQGNSA. V trimming: 5 bases; J trimming: 2 bases; junction bases outside the gene matches: 3. This CDR3 contains 15 residues. The DNA of the CDR3 is TGTGCCAGCAGCCCGACTAGCGGGAACACAGATACGCAGTATTTT. Its translation: CASSPTSGNTDTQYF.

V gene TRBV29-1 combines with J gene TRBJ1-1, with 7 bases that match TRBD1. V dropped 7 bases and J dropped 7; count of bases not matched to a gene: 6. CDR1 is SQVTM, CDR2 ANQGSEA, per germline. This CDR3 contains 11 residues. CDR3 in DNA: TGCAGCGCCCATGGGACAGTTGAAGCTTTCTTT. The encoded protein is CSAHGTVEAFF.

The J gene is TRBJ2-3, the V gene TRBV6-1; tentatively, D is TRBD1 (5 bases). The germline gives CDR1 MNHNS, CDR2 SASEGT. Trimming stripped 4 bases from V and 1 base from J, with 9 bases between. The length of the CDR3 is 14 residues. The CDR3 nucleotides are TGTGCCAGCAGTGTGTTGACAGGCACAGATACGCAGTATTTT. This translates into CASSVLTGTDTQYF.

The V call is TRBV9, the J call TRBJ2-2, with D possibly TRBD2 on 5 matching bases. The V and J ends lost 4 bases and 2 bases respectively, with 12 bases between them. This CDR3 spans 15 amino acids. Germline V gene data show CDR1 as SGDLS and CDR2 as YYNGEE. CDR3 in DNA: TGTGCCAGCAGCCCCCGTTCGGGAAACACCGGGGAGCTGTTTTTT. It translates to CASSPRSGNTGELFF.

This chain joins TRBV7-6 and TRBJ1-6; possibly TRBD1 for D (6 bases). There are 14 residues in the CDR3. V gave up 4 bases and J gave up 9 bases, with 13 bases separating them. Germline CDR1 and CDR2: SGHVS and FNYEAQ. In DNA, the CDR3 is TGTGCCAGCAGCTGGGGGGGGCTAGGTTCACCCCTCCACTTT. Protein: CASSWGGLGSPLHF. Looking up the rest from reference TRBV7-6 and TRBJ1-6 gives the full variable domain: GAGVSQSPRYKVTKRGQDVALRCDPISGHVSLYWYRQALGQGPEFLTYFNYEAQQDKSGLPNDRFSAERPEGSISTLTIQRTEQRDSAMYRCASSWGGLGSPLHFGNGTRLTVT.

V and J are TRBV20-1 and TRBJ1-1; no clear D. With 3 bases removed from V and 3 bases from J, the gap between germline ends came to 5 bases. The CDR3 sequence is 11 residues long. Germline CDR1 and CDR2: DFQATT and SNEGSKA (reference sequence). In nucleotides, the CDR3 is TGCAGTGCTAGGGAGGACACTGAAGCTTTCTTT. Residues: CSAREDTEAFF.

This chain joins TRBV4-2 and TRBJ2-1; TRBD2 matches at 11 bases. The V segment lost 0 bases and the J segment 4 bases; nucleotides outside the gene matches: 2. Germline lookup yields CDR1 LGHNA and CDR2 YNFKEQ. This CDR3 spans 16 amino acids. CDR3 DNA: TGTGCCAGCAGCCAAGATTCTAGCGGGGGGTACAATGAGCAGTTCTTC. Its protein product is CASSQDSSGGYNEQFF.

The rearrangement uses TRBV2 and TRBJ2-2; TRBD2 aligns across 14 bases. Trimming took 6 bases from V and 5 from J; bases not matched to a gene: 11. Germline CDR1 and CDR2: SNHLY and FYNNEI. The CDR3 extends over 18 amino acids. CDR3 coding DNA: TGTGCCAGCAGCAAGAACGGACTAGCGGGAGGCAGGACCGGGGAGCTGTTTTTT. This encodes CASSKNGLAGGRTGELFF.

The CDR3 DNA reads TGTGCCAGCAGTGAACGGGGTTGGGACACCGGGGAGCTGTTTTTT. The encoded protein is CASSERGWDTGELFF. The J gene is TRBJ2-2, the V gene TRBV6-1; TRBD2 might be the D (5 bases). This CDR3 region has 15 residues. V was shortened by 2 bases and J by 3 bases, with 10 bases between the two germline ends. In germline, CDR1 is MNHNS, CDR2 SASEGT.

The gene calls are TRBV27 and TRBJ1-1; a possible D gene is TRBD1 (6 bases). CDR3 length equals 16 residues. Germline assignment: CDR1 MNHEY and CDR2 SMNVEV (reference sequence). V lost 2 bases and J lost 1, with 14 bases in between. Written as DNA, the CDR3 is TGTGCCAGCAGTTTACCCAGGGAGGGGGAGAACACTGAAGCTTTCTTT. Its protein product is CASSLPREGENTEAFF.

The chain has TRBV10-3 and TRBJ2-1; possible D gene TRBD2, 6 bases. The CDR3 runs to 15 residues. Looked up from germline, CDR1 is ENHRY and CDR2 is SYGVKD. V was trimmed by 10 bases and J by 9 bases, leaving 25 bases between them. The CDR3 DNA sequence: TGTGCCACCTCTCCAACTAGCCGACCTGGTAGTGAGCAGTTCTTC. Its translation: CATSPTSRPGSEQFF.

The chain is built from TRBV29-1 and TRBJ2-2, with 11 bases lining up with TRBD2. The CDR3 consists of 17 residues. Germline CDR1 reads SQVTM; CDR2 reads ANQGSEA. Trimming removed 7 bases from V and 1 base from J; junction bases left unmatched: 11. CDR3 coding DNA: TGCAGCGCACGAATACTAGCGGGGGCCGAGAACACCGGGGAGCTGTTTTTT. This sequence encodes CSARILAGAENTGELFF.

The V gene is TRBV4-2, the J gene TRBJ1-2, with 9 bases matching TRBD1. The CDR3 is 17 residues long. Losses at the gene ends were 3 bases for V and 4 bases for J; bases not matched to a gene: 12. Germline V gives CDR1 LGHNA, CDR2 YNFKEQ. CDR3 DNA sequence: TGTGCCAGCAGCCAGGAAGGGACAGGGCCGGGTAGCTATGGCTACACCTTC. As protein: CASSQEGTGPGSYGYTF.

The rearrangement joins TRBV4-1 to TRBJ2-2; tentatively, D is TRBD2 (6 bases). The CDR3 extends over 12 amino acids. In germline, CDR1 is MGHRA, CDR2 YSYEKL. V lost 4 bases and J 7 bases, leaving 7 bases between the germline ends. The CDR3 region is CASSLAVGELFF. The CDR3 coding sequence is TGCGCCAGCAGCCTAGCGGTCGGGGAGCTGTTTTTT.

The rearrangement links TRBV13 to TRBJ2-1, with D possibly matching TRBD1 (6 bases). Germline CDR1 reads PRHDT; CDR2 reads FYEKMQ (reference sequence). The CDR3 sequence is 13 residues long. V gave up 3 bases and J gave up 7 bases, with 10 bases separating them. The CDR3 region has the DNA TGTGCCAGCAGCTTGACCAGGGGTAATGAGCAGTTCTTC. This codes for CASSLTRGNEQFF.

J is TRBJ2-5 and V is TRBV15; possible D gene TRBD1, 5 bases. Per germline, CDR1 LNHNV and CDR2 YYDKDF (reference sequence). The V gene lost 3 bases and the J gene lost 5 bases, with 13 bases spanning the gap. This CDR3 contains 14 residues. As DNA, the CDR3 is TGTGCCACCAGCAGGCAACAGGCTGGGGAGACCCAGTACTTC. It translates to CATSRQQAGETQYF. Variable domain in full (rest from reference TRBV15 and TRBJ2-5): DAMVIQNPRYQVTQFGKPVTLSCSQTLNHNVMYWYQQKSSQAPKLLFHYYDKDFNNEADTPDNFQSRRPNTSFCFLDIRSPGLGDTAMYLCATSRQQAGETQYFGPGTRLLVL.

J is TRBJ2-1 and V is TRBV7-9; possibly TRBD2 for D (5 bases). The CDR3 has 14 amino acids. Between the trimmed V and J ends, which lost 3 bases and 7 bases, there was a span of 13 bases. The V gene's germline CDR1 is SEHNR and CDR2 FQNEAQ (reference sequence). The CDR3 DNA follows: TGTGCCAGCAGCTTTGGGGAGTGGATAAATGAGCAGTTCTTC. Protein sequence: CASSFGEWINEQFF.

V and J are TRBV7-2 and TRBJ2-1; 9 nucleotides line up with TRBD2. The CDR3 contains 15 residues. CDR1 SGHTA and CDR2 FQGNSA come from the germline V gene. Germline trimming cut 2 bases from V and 4 bases from J; bases unmatched to any gene: 3. The DNA for the CDR3 is TGTGCCAGCAGCTTATCTAGCGGGACTTACAATGAGCAGTTCTTC. Translating it yields CASSLSSGTYNEQFF.

The rearrangement uses TRBV5-4 and TRBJ1-3; 8 positions agree with TRBD1. The CDR3 has 14 amino acids. J lost 5 bases, V lost 4 bases, and 5 bases had no gene match. CDR1 and CDR2 (germline): SGHNT, YYREEE (reference sequence). The CDR3 loop reads CASSPGQGRNTIYF. The CDR3 region has the DNA TGTGCCAGCAGCCCCGGACAGGGTAGAAACACCATATATTTT.

The rearrangement joins TRBV4-1 to TRBJ1-5; perhaps TRBD1 as D (5 bases). Deletions cut 5 bases from V and 2 bases from J, with 13 bases between. Germline lookup yields CDR1 MGHRA and CDR2 YSYEKL. This CDR3 is 15 amino acids long. The CDR3 coding sequence is TGCGCCAGCAGCAGGCGGGGGGGAGGCAATCAGCCCCAGCATTTT. It is translated as CASSRRGGGNQPQHF.

CDR3 loop: CASSSEGDSQPQHF. Written as DNA, the CDR3 is TGTGCCAGCAGTTCCGAGGGGGATAGCCAGCCCCAGCATTTT. The chain uses TRBV6-6 and TRBJ1-5, with D perhaps matching TRBD1 (6 bases). V was cut by 4 bases and J by 7 bases, with 14 bases left in between. The CDR3 is 14 amino acids. The germline V gene encodes CDR1 MNHNY and CDR2 SVGAGI (reference sequence).

Here the CDR3 reads CASSLGWGQGNEQFF. The CDR3, as DNA: TGTGCCAGCAGCTTGGGTTGGGGGCAGGGCAATGAGCAGTTCTTC. The chain uses TRBV7-9 and TRBJ2-1; a possible D gene is TRBD1 (6 bases). Trimming left V 3 bases short and J 6 bases short, with 15 bases between. The CDR3 has 15 amino acids. CDR1 and CDR2 from the germline V gene are SEHNR and FQNEAQ (reference sequence).

The rearrangement links TRBV6-1 to TRBJ2-7, with TRBD2 matching over 12 bases. The CDR3 contains 15 residues. CDR1 is MNHNS, CDR2 SASEGT, per germline. V shed 4 bases, J shed 5 bases, and the junction held 6 bases outside the gene matches. In DNA, the CDR3 is TGTGCCAGCAGTGCGGCAACTAGCGGGAGGAACGAGCAGTACGTC. This sequence encodes CASSAATSGRNEQYV.

V usage is TRBV18 and J usage is TRBJ1-4; D might be TRBD1 (5 bases). The CDR3 is 14 residues long. In germline, CDR1 is KGHSH, CDR2 LQKENI. V lost 8 bases and J lost 3, with 13 bases in between. The CDR3 bases are TGTGCCAGCAACCGGGGGTCATCTAATGAAAAACTGTTTTTT. Encoded protein: CASNRGSSNEKLFF.

The chain combines TRBV5-1 with TRBJ2-5; 14 positions match TRBD2. Unmatched junction bases numbered 3, after V lost 0 bases and J lost 2 bases. Germline V gene lookup returns CDR1 SGHRS and CDR2 YFSETQ. The CDR3 runs to 17 residues. In nucleotides, the CDR3 is TGCGCCAGCAGCTTGGGACTAGCGGGAGGGGGTCAAGAGACCCAGTACTTC. Translated: CASSLGLAGGGQETQYF.

This sequence joins TRBV27 and TRBJ1-6; 7 bases line up with TRBD1. V shed 6 bases and J 5 bases; nucleotides not matched to a gene: 22. Germline values: CDR1 MNHEY, CDR2 SMNVEV (reference sequence). The CDR3 length is 20 residues. The CDR3 sequence: CASSLKGAGLKLSDNSPLHF. In DNA form, the CDR3 reads TGTGCCAGCAGCCTTAAGGGGGCGGGACTCAAGCTATCGGATAATTCACCCCTCCACTTT.

The chain is built from TRBV2 and TRBJ2-2; unclear D gene. Germline lookup yields CDR1 SNHLY and CDR2 FYNNEI. The CDR3 spans 13 residues. V lost 2 bases to trimming and J lost 8 bases, with 9 bases between them. The CDR3, as DNA: TGTGCCAGCAGTGAAAACCCGAGGGGGGAGCTGTTTTTT. As protein: CASSENPRGELFF.

The CDR3 loop reads CASSQTFGGRGYNEQFF. DNA for the CDR3: TGTGCCAGCAGCCAGACTTTTGGAGGCCGAGGCTACAATGAGCAGTTCTTC. The rearrangement joins TRBV11-2 to TRBJ2-1; a weak D match, TRBD2 (5 bases). Between the trimmed V and J ends, which lost 5 bases and 3 bases, there was a span of 20 bases. The germline V gene encodes CDR1 SGHAT and CDR2 FQNNGV. This CDR3 has 17 residues.

This clone was found a few times. The genes are TRBV12-5 and TRBJ1-1, with 7 bases identical to TRBD1. CDR1 LGHNT and CDR2 FRNRAP come from the germline V gene. CDR3 length: 15 residues. The V and J ends lost 2 bases and 1 base, in that order; junction bases with no gene match: 4. The CDR3 region has the DNA TGTGCTAGTGGTTTGACCCAGGGGGGGAACACTGAAGCTTTCTTT. Encoded protein: CASGLTQGGNTEAFF.

The sample holds a few counts of this clone. V is TRBV12-5 and J is TRBJ1-4; D perhaps matches TRBD1 (5 bases). Germline lookup yields CDR1 LGHNT and CDR2 FRNRAP. Trimming left V 3 bases short and J 11 bases short, with 19 bases between. This CDR3 has 15 residues. The CDR3 coding sequence is TGTGCTAGTGGTTTTATGGACACGATTTTGGGGAAACTGTTTTTT. This sequence encodes CASGFMDTILGKLFF.